One and the same sample provided the 25 T cell receptor beta chains below, sequenced in a study of blood T cell repertoires in COVID-19. Sequencing was performed with immunoSEQ multiplex PCR; in TCRdb, only in-frame clones are kept and a portion is missing. There are just under 350,000 clones in the sample; approximately 90% occur only once, and roughly 3.4% lies in the top ten. The sample was peripheral blood. Receptors were obtained from a woman aged 18-30 years who had recovered from COVID-19.

The rearrangement uses TRBV5-5 and TRBJ2-7, with a possible D match to TRBD1 (6 bases). This CDR3 contains 14 residues. In germline, CDR1 is SGHKS, CDR2 YYEKEE (reference sequence). V lost 0 bases to trimming and J lost 3 bases, with 10 bases between them. Here the CDR3 reads CASSLAGRGYEQYV. CDR3 nucleotides: TGTGCCAGCAGCTTGGCCGGCAGGGGCTACGAGCAGTACGTC.

The gene calls are TRBV21-1 and TRBJ1-1; the D segment call TRBD1 is taken from the table without a DNA check. TRBV21-1 is termed a pseudogene. The CDR3 is made up of 18 amino acids. CDR3 bases: TGTGCCAGCAGCAAAGCTTCGGCCCAGGGGGCAGAGAATACTGAAGCTTTCTTT. This encodes CASSKASAQGAENTEAFF.

The genes are TRBV27 and TRBJ1-2; D might be TRBD1 (5 bases). Germline CDR1 MNHEY, CDR2 SMNVEV (reference sequence). This CDR3 spans 17 amino acids. The ends were cut back, 6 bases at V and 1 base at J, with 21 bases in the middle. For the CDR3, the DNA is TGTGCCAGCAGGGCGCCAGGGAACGATCCACATAACTATGGCTACACCTTC. Translated: CASRAPGNDPHNYGYTF.

The chain has TRBV6-2 or TRBV6-3 and TRBJ2-1; TRBD2 matches at 9 bases. V trimming: 0 bases; J trimming: 7 bases; junction bases outside the gene matches: 7. The CDR3 totals 16 residues. Germline CDR1 reads MNHEY; CDR2 reads SVGEGT. The CDR3 region is CASSYSLLAGWNEQFF. The CDR3 DNA reads TGTGCCAGCAGTTACTCACTGCTAGCGGGATGGAATGAGCAGTTCTTC.

V is TRBV30 and J is TRBJ2-1; 11 bases align to TRBD2. Germline loops: CDR1 GTSNPN, CDR2 SVGIG (reference sequence). The CDR3 is made up of 15 amino acids. V shed 5 bases, J shed 4 bases, and the junction held 7 bases outside the gene matches. CDR3 nucleotides: TGTGCCTGGTCCTGGACTAGCGGGCCATACAATGAGCAGTTCTTC. Translation gives CAWSWTSGPYNEQFF.

This rearrangement joins TRBV24-1 to TRBJ1-2; D possibly corresponds to TRBD1 (5 bases). Trimming took off 4 bases at V and 4 bases at J, with 15 bases between the two ends. CDR3 length: 15 amino acids. The germline CDR1 and CDR2 sequences are KGHDR and SFDVKD. Here the CDR3 reads CATSERTRGGYGYTF. DNA for the CDR3: TGTGCCACCAGTGAGCGGACAAGGGGAGGCTATGGCTACACCTTC.

The chain joins TRBV6-2 or TRBV6-3 to TRBJ2-7; a possible D gene is TRBD2 (5 bases). In germline, CDR1 is MNHEY, CDR2 SVGEGT. The CDR3 has 15 amino acids. Trimming removed 2 bases from V and 2 bases from J, with 13 bases in between. CDR3 sequence: CASSYERDAAYEQYV. The DNA for the CDR3 is TGTGCCAGCAGTTACGAACGGGATGCCGCCTACGAGCAGTACGTC.

Concerning this clone: In the same sample, other DNA sequences code for this CDR3. V usage is TRBV20-1 and J usage is TRBJ2-1; the D is unclear. V was pared by 1 base and J by 7 bases, with 5 bases between. Looked up from germline, CDR1 is DFQATT and CDR2 is SNEGSKA (reference sequence). This CDR3 has 11 residues. The CDR3 DNA reads as TGCAGTGCTAGAGTATTGAATGAGCAGTTCTTC. Amino acids: CSARVLNEQFF.

The rearrangement links TRBV19 to TRBJ2-7; D is uncertain. In germline, CDR1 is LNHDA, CDR2 SQIVND (reference sequence). The CDR3 is 10 amino acids. CDR3 sequence: CVRNNNEQYV. The CDR3 nucleotides are TGTGTCCGAAATAACAACGAGCAGTACGTC.

The chain combines TRBV5-5 with TRBJ2-1; TRBD2 agrees at 8 bases. Germline V gene sequence: CDR1 SGHKS, CDR2 YYEKEE (reference sequence). CDR3 length: 17 residues. V trimming: 0 bases; J trimming: 8 bases; junction bases outside the gene matches: 13. CDR3 residues: CASSLVVWREEEDEQFF. CDR3 DNA sequence: TGTGCCAGCAGCTTGGTGGTCTGGCGGGAGGAGGAGGATGAGCAGTTCTTC.

This clone has only a few counts. The V gene is TRBV14, the J gene TRBJ2-1, with 10 positions matching TRBD2. With 2 bases clipped from V and 7 bases from J, the junction kept 11 bases outside the gene matches. CDR1 and CDR2 from the germline V gene are SGHDN and FVKESK. This CDR3 has 17 amino acids. For the CDR3, the DNA is TGTGCCAGCAGCCAATTTGAAGGAGCGGGAGGGCGGAATGAGCAGTTCTTC. Protein sequence: CASSQFEGAGGRNEQFF.

The chain recombines TRBV19 with TRBJ1-5, with D maybe TRBD1 (5 bases). Germline V lookup: CDR1 LNHDA, CDR2 SQIVND (reference sequence). V shed 5 bases and J shed 3 bases, with 17 bases lying between them. The CDR3 runs to 16 residues. The CDR3 region is CASSPMFQGNNQPQHF. For the CDR3, the DNA is TGTGCCAGTAGTCCGATGTTTCAGGGCAACAATCAGCCCCAGCATTTT.

In its sample, this clone was seen once. The chain is built from TRBV5-4 and TRBJ2-5, with D maybe TRBD2 (5 bases). Trimming took off 3 bases at V and 4 bases at J, with 10 bases between the two ends. The CDR3 is 13 amino acids. The V gene's germline CDR1 is SGHNT and CDR2 YYREEE (reference sequence). CDR3 DNA sequence: TGTGCCAGCAGCTCCGGGGTCATAGAGACCCAGTACTTC. Its protein product is CASSSGVIETQYF.

The chain couples TRBV7-2 to TRBJ1-2, with D unclear. Germline V gives CDR1 SGHTA, CDR2 FQGNSA. The germline V and J ends were trimmed by 5 bases and 8 bases, with 12 bases remaining between them. The CDR3 has 12 residues. The DNA for the CDR3 is TGTGCCAGCAGCCCTCACCTAGACGGCTACACCTTC. As protein: CASSPHLDGYTF.

The chain joins TRBV18 to TRBJ1-2; 8 nucleotides match TRBD1. After removal of 4 bases from V and 2 bases from J, the junction contained 0 bases not matched to a gene. The CDR3 extends over 13 amino acids. Germline V gives CDR1 KGHSH, CDR2 LQKENI. The CDR3 DNA sequence: TGTGCCAGCTCACGGACAGGGAACTATGGCTACACCTTC. This codes for CASSRTGNYGYTF.

This clone was recorded only once. V is TRBV11-3 and J is TRBJ2-2; no firm D call. The CDR3 extends over 15 amino acids. V lost 1 base and J lost 6, with 12 bases in between. Germline loops: CDR1 SGHNT, CDR2 YENEEA. Here the CDR3 DNA reads TGTGCCAGCAGCTTAGCCCTCGGGTGGGCCGGGGAGCTGTTTTTT. Translation gives CASSLALGWAGELFF. Full variable domain (remainder filled in from reference TRBV11-3 and TRBJ2-2): EAGVVQSPRYKIIEKKQPVAFWCNPISGHNTLYWYLQNLGQGPELLIRYENEEAVDDSQLPKDRFSAERLKGVDSTLKIQPAELGDSAVYLCASSLALGWAGELFFGEGSRLTVL.

CDR3 in DNA: TGTGCCAGCTCACCACCATCACTAGCCCAAGAGACCCAGTACTTC. This translates into CASSPPSLAQETQYF. This chain joins TRBV18 and TRBJ2-5; D may be TRBD2 (6 bases). Germline loops: CDR1 KGHSH, CDR2 LQKENI. The V gene lost 0 bases and the J gene lost 1 base, with 9 bases spanning the gap. The CDR3 is 15 amino acids.

The chain links TRBV11-3 to TRBJ2-3; the D gene is possibly TRBD2 (6 bases). CDR1 SGHNT and CDR2 YENEEA come from the germline V gene. The ends were cut back, 0 bases at V and 0 bases at J, with 13 bases in the middle. The CDR3 sequence is 17 residues long. The CDR3 region has the DNA TGTGCCAGCAGCTTAGAGGGCCGGGACTTCAGCACAGATACGCAGTATTTT. As protein: CASSLEGRDFSTDTQYF.

The chain combines TRBV24-1 with TRBJ2-3, with D possibly matching TRBD1 (5 bases). The ends were cut back, 4 bases at V and 5 bases at J, with 15 bases in the middle. This CDR3 has 15 residues. Germline-derived CDR1 and CDR2 are KGHDR and SFDVKD. The CDR3 here is CATSDVDRLGDTQYF. The CDR3 nucleotides are TGTGCCACCAGTGACGTAGACAGATTAGGAGATACGCAGTATTTT.

The rearrangement links TRBV27 to TRBJ2-3; 7 bases are shared with TRBD2. Germline loops: CDR1 MNHEY, CDR2 SMNVEV (reference sequence). The CDR3 runs to 16 residues. V shed 2 bases and J 2 bases; nucleotides not matched to a gene: 7. CDR3 coding DNA: TGTGCCAGCAGTTTAAGGGGCGGGAGACCCACAGATACGCAGTATTTT. Residues: CASSLRGGRPTDTQYF.

V usage is TRBV3-1 (or the pseudogene TRBV3-2) and J usage is TRBJ2-1; 15 nucleotides align to TRBD2. Trimming at V came to 4 bases and at J to 5 bases, leaving 3 bases not matched to a gene. From germline, CDR1 is LGHDT and CDR2 YNNKEL (reference sequence). There are 16 residues in the CDR3. The chain's CDR3 is CASSPGTSGGNNEQFF. DNA of the CDR3: TGTGCCAGCAGCCCCGGGACTAGCGGGGGGAACAATGAGCAGTTCTTC.

V is TRBV4-3 and J is TRBJ2-1, with 13 bases that match TRBD2. The germline V gene encodes CDR1 LGHNA and CDR2 YSLEER. The ends lost 4 bases at V and 2 bases at J; junction bases unmatched: 2. This CDR3 contains 16 residues. CDR3 sequence reads: CASSRGLAGPYNEQFF. The CDR3 DNA reads as TGCGCCAGCAGCCGGGGACTAGCGGGACCCTACAATGAGCAGTTCTTC.

The rearrangement uses TRBV20-1 and TRBJ2-1; maybe TRBD2 (6 bases). Germline CDR1 is DFQATT and CDR2 is SNEGSKA (reference sequence). This CDR3 has 16 residues. V lost 3 bases, J lost 0 bases, and 15 bases lay in between. The CDR3 is CSASRPGDSSYNEQFF. CDR3 coding DNA: TGCAGTGCTAGTAGGCCGGGAGATTCCTCCTACAATGAGCAGTTCTTC.

This chain links TRBV2 with TRBJ1-2; D is ambiguous. Looked up from germline, CDR1 is SNHLY and CDR2 is FYNNEI. V gave up 5 bases and J gave up 3 bases, with 13 bases separating them. This CDR3 has 14 amino acids. The CDR3 is CASSPPQRDYGYTF. The CDR3 DNA sequence: TGTGCCAGCAGTCCACCCCAACGGGACTATGGCTACACCTTC.

The genes are TRBV5-6 and TRBJ1-2, with 7 nucleotides matching TRBD1. CDR3 size: 15 residues. The trim removed 0 bases at V and 5 bases at J, leaving 7 bases unmatched. Germline V CDR1 and CDR2: SGHDT, YYEEEE. CDR3 nucleotide sequence: TGTGCCAGCAGCTTGGCCAACCCAGGGGGGTATGGCTACACCTTC. Its translation: CASSLANPGGYGYTF.